The subject of this entry is one T cell receptor (beta chain). Antigen unknown. A J-beta primer mix and a sample-barcoded 5' primer were used in a second PCR of roughly 7 to 12 cycles. TCRdb reprocessed the 5' RACE reads via MiXCR and lists one record per CDR3 protein. The table lists about 670,000 distinct CDR3 sequences, roughly 41% of them singletons, with about 30% in the top ten. Collection of 9.5 to 10 milliliters of peripheral blood was performed for each donor. The CDR3 totals 13 residues. V gave up 1 base and J gave up 5 bases; unmatched junction bases: 1. Germline V gene data show CDR1 as SGHKS and CDR2 as YYEKEE (reference sequence). This record belongs to a study of blood T cells in healthy people across ages. Study-level findings and limits: Naive T cell percentage showed a strong correlation with TCR beta diversity.

The sample consisted of blood. This chain connects TRBV5-5 to TRBJ2-3, with 7 bases identical to TRBD1. This receptor was taken from a man older than 75 in good health. The CDR3, as DNA: TGTGCCAGCAGCTTGAACAGGGGAGATACGCAGTATTTT. This gives the protein CASSLNRGDTQYF.